This TCR beta chain is from a study of T cells in Graves' hyperthyroidism and ophthalmopathy. General study findings and limits: Most clonotypes expanded in the thyroid (above 0.001) were also present in blood. Ophthalmopathy onset followed model prediction by a median approximately six months.

This clonotype was seen repeatedly, ten times or more. What it binds is not known. Disease duration under 2 months; hyperthyroidism patients were aged 18 to 65. TCR beta CDR3 sequences were amplified from RNA transcripts. First-round RT-PCR targeting the TCR CDR3 was performed with the HTBI primer set. TCRdb processed the multiplex PCR reads anew with MiXCR; each CDR3 protein has one entry. The repertoire holds fewer than 600,000 distinct CDR3 sequences, with under 15% as singletons. This CDR3 has 16 residues. The V and J ends lost 6 bases and 0 bases, in that order; junction bases with no gene match: 8. Germline lookup yields CDR1 ENHRY and CDR2 SYGVKD.

The gene calls are TRBV10-3 and TRBJ2-1; 7 nucleotides line up with TRBD2. Sequencing used blood. This clonotype was sampled from a woman aged 18 to 35 with Graves' hyperthyroidism. The DNA of the CDR3 is TGTGCCATCAGAACTTCTAGCGGCTCCTCCTACAATGAGCAGTTCTTC. It codes for CAIRTSSGSSYNEQFF.